The entry below gives a single TCR beta chain sequence along with its context. The antigen is unknown. This sample stems from a study of CD8+ T cells in alopecia areata. The study's findings and limits: Patients shared TCRs less clearly than mice did, possibly owing to HLA.

Treatment described: oral pan-JAK inhibitor, 5-10 mg twice daily. Sequencing used cDNA as its template, made by extracting RNA and reverse transcribing it. Clones were sequenced by immunoSEQ multiplex PCR, and TCRdb holds only the in-frame ones, with some missing. The sample includes around 99,000 clones, roughly 84% seen only once; the top ten take about 24%. The CDR3 has 14 amino acids. The J segment lost 5 bases and the V segment lost 4 bases, leaving 7 bases of the junction unmatched. Germline V gene lookup returns CDR1 MGHRA and CDR2 YSYEKL. The gene calls are TRBV4-1 and TRBJ2-7; 8 bases align to TRBD1. This TCR was recovered from a human donor with alopecia areata. Sequences were derived from CD8+ T cells sorted from blood, sampled at week 24, from a patient treated with tofacitinib. Here the CDR3 DNA reads TGCGCCAGCAGCCCACCTGGACAGGGTCACGAGCAGTACTTC. Its translation: CASSPPGQGHEQYF.